The sample holds a few counts of the clone carrying this T cell receptor (beta chain). The source of the sample is a study of blood T cells in healthy people across ages. Then a second PCR, running roughly 7 to 11 cycles, was carried out with a sample-barcoded 5' primer and a J-beta primer mix. Using its own MiXCR run on the 5' RACE reads, TCRdb lists one record per CDR3 protein. The sample holds roughly 1.5 million distinct CDR3 sequences, under 55% seen once. The receptor comes from a woman aged 18-29 years in good health. The sequenced material came from blood.

The CDR3 DNA reads TGCGCCAGCAGCTTGGAGCCAGGCCGGTATAATTCACCCCTCCACTTT. Its translation is CASSLEPGRYNSPLHF. The chain has TRBV5-1 and TRBJ1-6; D uncertain. Germline V CDR1 and CDR2: SGHRS, YFSETQ. The CDR3 extends over 16 amino acids. The ends were cut back, 0 bases at V and 4 bases at J, with 11 bases in the middle.